This T cell receptor beta chain originates from a study of CD8 T cells in Susac syndrome. As for the study in general: Active disease was present in six of the sequenced Susac syndrome patients, whereas under 10 of them were in remission.

CD8+ and CD4+ blood T cells underwent TCR beta sequencing. TEMRA cells were FACS-enriched, with CD8+ and CD4+ T cells isolated negatively. The junction had 13 bases not matched to a gene; V was cut back by 3 bases and J by 9 bases. CDR3 length equals 16 residues. Germline V gene sequence: CDR1 KGHSH, CDR2 LQKENI. The RNA input was about 0.45 to 1 ug, and it was reverse transcribed with random hexamers. From the immunoSEQ multiplex PCR reads, TCRdb called clonotypes with MiXCR, one entry per CDR3 protein. This sample has 170,000 or so distinct CDR3 sequences, with about 96% found just once. This receptor was obtained from a human donor with Susac syndrome. V gene TRBV18 combines with J gene TRBJ2-1, with TRBD2 identical over 8 bases. The source material was CD4+ T cells from PBMCs. Written as DNA, the CDR3 is TGTGCCAGCTCACCGGGCTCTAGCGGGTCGGCCCCTGAGCAGTTCTTC. This translates into CASSPGSSGSAPEQFF.